The 28 T cell receptor beta chains in this list originate from one sample, sequenced in a study of cytomegalovirus exposure and HLA in healthy donors. PCR employed 60 Vbeta and 13 Jbeta primers. Generated by immunoSEQ multiplex PCR, the TCRdb table keeps only in-frame clones and is missing some. The table includes over 150,000 clones, 75% detected once. Material for sequencing was PBMCs. The receptors stem from a woman between 45 and 65 years old in good health and CMV-seropositive.

The chain uses TRBV5-1 and TRBJ2-7; 8 bases match TRBD2. Germline-derived CDR1 and CDR2 are SGHRS and YFSETQ. CDR3 length equals 14 residues. V was clipped by 0 bases and J by 5 bases; unmatched bases: 4. The CDR3 DNA follows: TGCGCCAGCAGCTTGGCCCCGGGGGGGAACGAGCAGTACTTC. Translation: CASSLAPGGNEQYF.

As DNA, the CDR3 is TGTGCCAGCAGCTTAGTGGCAGGGGGCTATGGCTACACCTTC. Amino acid sequence: CASSLVAGGYGYTF. The genes are TRBV11-2 and TRBJ1-2, with TRBD1 matching over 7 bases. CDR1 and CDR2 (germline): SGHAT, FQNNGV. The CDR3 runs to 14 residues. The V and J ends lost 1 base and 4 bases, in that order; junction bases with no gene match: 3.

This rearrangement joins TRBV2 to TRBJ2-5; 12 bases align to TRBD2. The germline CDR1 and CDR2 sequences are SNHLY and FYNNEI. The CDR3 covers 16 residues. Trimming at V came to 7 bases and at J to 5 bases, leaving 11 bases not matched to a gene. CDR3 region: CASKRTSGVLGETQYF. The CDR3 DNA follows: TGTGCCAGCAAGCGGACTAGCGGGGTTCTCGGGGAGACCCAGTACTTC.

The chain has TRBV7-9 and TRBJ2-1, with D perhaps TRBD2 (6 bases). Germline assignment: CDR1 SEHNR and CDR2 FQNEAQ (reference sequence). The CDR3 is 14 amino acids. The ends were cut back, 7 bases at V and 9 bases at J, with 19 bases in the middle. The CDR3 sequence: CASTLGGVASEQFF. The CDR3 coding sequence is TGTGCCAGCACCTTGGGGGGTGTTGCGAGTGAGCAGTTCTTC.

This chain uses TRBV2 with TRBJ1-6; D is uncertain. Trimming stripped 9 bases from V and 7 bases from J, with 19 bases between. Germline-derived CDR1 and CDR2 are SNHLY and FYNNEI. The CDR3 extends over 15 amino acids. CDR3 sequence: CASKTLVSANSPLHF. The DNA of the CDR3 is TGTGCCAGTAAAACCCTCGTAAGCGCGAATTCACCCCTCCACTTT.

For this clone: This sample also contains other DNA sequences that code for the same CDR3. The J gene is TRBJ1-1, the V gene TRBV7-9; 7 nucleotides agree with TRBD1. Germline trimming cut 4 bases from V and 0 bases from J; bases unmatched to any gene: 5. Germline V CDR1 and CDR2: SEHNR, FQNEAQ (reference sequence). This CDR3 spans 15 amino acids. CDR3 loop: CASSSRQGMNTEAFF. The CDR3 region has the DNA TGTGCCAGCAGCTCCAGACAGGGCATGAACACTGAAGCTTTCTTT.

The rearrangement links TRBV6-1 to TRBJ1-4; D uncertain. Germline CDR1 MNHNS, CDR2 SASEGT. The CDR3 consists of 12 residues. The V end lost 6 bases, the J end lost 8 bases, and 10 bases lay between the germline ends. The CDR3 spells CASRTRYEKLFF. CDR3 in DNA: TGTGCCAGCAGGACGCGGTACGAAAAACTGTTTTTT.

The gene calls are TRBV5-1 and TRBJ2-7, with 9 bases identical to TRBD1. V shed 0 bases and J 4 bases; nucleotides not matched to a gene: 2. This CDR3 region has 14 residues. Per the germline V gene, CDR1 is SGHRS and CDR2 is YFSETQ. The CDR3 protein is CASSLDRGLYEQYF. CDR3 sequence (DNA): TGCGCCAGCAGCTTGGACAGGGGGCTATACGAGCAGTACTTC.

The V call is TRBV18, the J call TRBJ2-5, with 8 bases lining up with TRBD1. Germline V gives CDR1 KGHSH, CDR2 LQKENI. CDR3 length: 17 residues. Unmatched junction bases numbered 13, after V lost 2 bases and J lost 5 bases. The CDR3 sequence is CASSPSGQATRGETQYF. The DNA of the CDR3 is TGTGCCAGCTCACCATCGGGACAGGCGACCCGAGGGGAGACCCAGTACTTC.

The rearrangement links TRBV7-2 to TRBJ2-7, with 8 nucleotides matching TRBD1. This CDR3 is built from 15 residues. Trimming took 5 bases from V and 2 from J; bases not matched to a gene: 8. The germline V gene encodes CDR1 SGHTA and CDR2 FQGNSA. For the CDR3, the DNA is TGTGCCAGCAGCCCTACGGACAGGGCCACCTACGAGCAGTACTTC. It codes for CASSPTDRATYEQYF.

The chain is built from TRBV6-6 and TRBJ2-2; maybe TRBD1 (5 bases). The V end lost 8 bases, the J end lost 2 bases, and 9 bases lay between the germline ends. Germline-derived CDR1 and CDR2 are MNHNY and SVGAGI (reference sequence). The CDR3 sequence is 13 residues long. CDR3 residues: CASLTGNTGELFF. DNA for the CDR3: TGTGCCAGCCTAACAGGAAACACCGGGGAGCTGTTTTTT.

The chain is built from TRBV6-5 and TRBJ1-2; TRBD1 matches 8 bases. CDR3 length: 15 amino acids. Germline V gene data show CDR1 as MNHEY and CDR2 as SVGAGI. Trimming cost V 6 bases and J 4 bases; bases outside gene matches: 10. In DNA, the CDR3 is TGTGCCAGCAGATTCCGTGACAGGGGTTCCTATGGCTACACCTTC. This translates into CASRFRDRGSYGYTF.

The CDR3 DNA follows: TGTGCCAGCAGCTTCCAGGGTAACACTGAAGCTTTCTTT. This encodes CASSFQGNTEAFF. This sequence joins TRBV7-9 and TRBJ1-1, with D maybe TRBD1 (5 bases). Trimming stripped 3 bases from V and 2 bases from J, with 7 bases between. Germline assignment: CDR1 SEHNR and CDR2 FQNEAQ (reference sequence). The CDR3 contains 13 residues.

This chain connects TRBV6-6 to TRBJ2-7; 7 bases match TRBD1. V shed 0 bases and J 6 bases; nucleotides not matched to a gene: 5. Germline CDR1 reads MNHNY; CDR2 reads SVGAGI (reference sequence). CDR3 length: 14 residues. The CDR3 coding sequence is TGTGCCAGCAGTTACTCAGGACAGGCGTGCGAGCAGTACTTC. Translation gives CASSYSGQACEQYF.

The J gene is TRBJ1-2, the V gene TRBV30; 7 bases are shared with TRBD1. This CDR3 has 13 amino acids. The junction had 8 bases not matched to a gene; V was cut back by 6 bases and J by 4 bases. Germline CDR1 is GTSNPN and CDR2 is SVGIG (reference sequence). CDR3 in DNA: TGTGCCTGTCTAGACAGGGACGTCTATGGCTACACCTTC. Its protein product is CACLDRDVYGYTF.

This clone has just a few counts. The V gene is TRBV10-3, the J gene TRBJ2-1; 9 bases are shared with TRBD1. J lost 2 bases, V lost 11 bases, and 7 bases had no gene match. The CDR3 covers 14 residues. Germline-derived CDR1 and CDR2 are ENHRY and SYGVKD. CDR3 DNA: TGTGCCTCGCACCGGGACAGGGCCTACAATGAGCAGTTCTTC. It is translated as CASHRDRAYNEQFF.

The J gene is TRBJ2-3, the V gene TRBV6-5; the D gene is possibly TRBD2 (6 bases). V dropped 0 bases and J dropped 0 bases, with 10 bases sitting between them. Per the germline V gene, CDR1 is MNHEY and CDR2 is SVGAGI. The length of the CDR3 is 16 residues. This chain's CDR3 is CASSYSRGKSTDTQYF. In nucleotides, the CDR3 is TGTGCCAGCAGTTACTCGCGGGGTAAGAGCACAGATACGCAGTATTTT.

The gene calls are TRBV10-3 and TRBJ2-2; perhaps TRBD1 as D (5 bases). Per germline, CDR1 ENHRY and CDR2 SYGVKD. The CDR3 has 13 residues. Trimming cost V 6 bases and J 3 bases, with 8 bases left between them. The CDR3 spells CAISGRDTGELFF. The CDR3 nucleotides read TGTGCCATCAGCGGCAGGGACACCGGGGAGCTGTTTTTT.

This CDR3 is CASSQERTGANYGYTF. Here the CDR3 DNA reads TGCGCCAGCAGCCAAGAAAGGACAGGGGCCAACTATGGCTACACCTTC. The chain couples TRBV4-1 to TRBJ1-2, with 9 bases fitting TRBD1. Germline assignment: CDR1 MGHRA and CDR2 YSYEKL. After removal of 0 bases from V and 2 bases from J, the junction contained 4 bases not matched to a gene. The CDR3 has 16 residues.

The V call is TRBV2, the J call TRBJ1-4; the D is unclear. Germline V CDR1 and CDR2: SNHLY, FYNNEI. V was shortened by 6 bases and J by 8 bases, with 16 bases between the two germline ends. The CDR3 runs to 14 residues. The DNA of the CDR3 is TGTGCCAGCAGAGAGGGAAGGGTTCGGGAAAAACTGTTTTTT. It specifies CASREGRVREKLFF.

This chain links TRBV7-3 with TRBJ2-7; 9 nucleotides match TRBD1. The germline V gene has CDR1 SGHTA and CDR2 FQGTGA. The CDR3 contains 16 residues. V was clipped by 5 bases and J by 2 bases; unmatched bases: 10. The CDR3 region is CASSLVPGQGTYEQYF. The CDR3 region has the DNA TGTGCCAGCAGCCTCGTACCGGGACAGGGTACCTACGAGCAGTACTTC.

The chain links TRBV6-5 to TRBJ2-7, with 7 bases identical to TRBD1. Germline-derived CDR1 and CDR2 are MNHEY and SVGAGI. Germline trimming cut 4 bases from V and 6 bases from J; bases unmatched to any gene: 9. CDR3 length equals 14 residues. Written as DNA, the CDR3 is TGTGCCAGCAGTTTTACACGGGCAGGGGGCGAGCAGTACTTC. Its translation is CASSFTRAGGEQYF.

J is TRBJ2-5 and V is TRBV2; 12 positions match TRBD1. This CDR3 comprises 15 residues. V was clipped by 4 bases and J by 5 bases; unmatched bases: 5. CDR1 and CDR2 from the germline V gene are SNHLY and FYNNEI. The CDR3 DNA reads TGTGCCAGCAGTGGGGACAGGGGGCGATCGGAGACCCAGTACTTC. As protein: CASSGDRGRSETQYF.

The V and J genes are TRBV5-1 and TRBJ2-5; 7 bases are a match to TRBD1. The ends lost 6 bases at V and 7 bases at J; junction bases unmatched: 9. Germline V CDR1 and CDR2: SGHRS, YFSETQ. There are 13 residues in the CDR3. CDR3 in DNA: TGCGCCAGCAACGAACAGGGGACGGGGACCCAGTACTTC. This codes for CASNEQGTGTQYF. Combining the CDR3 with reference TRBV5-1 and TRBJ2-5 gives the whole variable domain KAGVTQTPRYLIKTRGQQVTLSCSPISGHRSVSWYQQTPGQGLQFLFEYFSETQRNKGNFPGRFSGRQFSNSRSEMNVSTLELGDSALYLCASNEQGTGTQYFGPGTRLLVL.

In its sample, this clone was seen once. J is TRBJ2-1 and V is TRBV29-1; the match to TRBD1 covers 9 bases. From germline, CDR1 is SQVTM and CDR2 ANQGSEA. The V segment lost 1 base and the J segment 9 bases; nucleotides outside the gene matches: 4. The CDR3 runs to 13 residues. CDR3 sequence: CSVEGTGVIEQFF. CDR3 nucleotides: TGCAGCGTTGAAGGGACAGGGGTTATTGAGCAGTTCTTC.

The chain recombines TRBV5-4 with TRBJ2-3; 8 bases map to TRBD2. CDR1 and CDR2 from the germline V gene are SGHNT and YYREEE (reference sequence). The CDR3 sequence is 15 residues long. The V gene end was trimmed by 1 base and the J gene end by 6 bases; junction bases not matched to a gene: 7. CDR3 in amino acids: CASSLRRGGRDTQYF. In DNA, the CDR3 is TGTGCCAGCAGCTTGAGGCGCGGGGGGCGTGATACGCAGTATTTT.

The chain joins TRBV6-5 to TRBJ2-1, with TRBD1 as a possible D gene (5 bases). Trimming stripped 2 bases from V and 12 bases from J, with 20 bases between. The CDR3 consists of 15 residues. Per the germline V gene, CDR1 is MNHEY and CDR2 is SVGAGI. CDR3: CASSYAPRGQGVQFF. The CDR3, as DNA: TGTGCCAGCAGTTACGCGCCCCGAGGTCAGGGTGTGCAGTTCTTC.

V gene TRBV6-5 combines with J gene TRBJ1-5; 7 bases map to TRBD1. The V gene's germline CDR1 is MNHEY and CDR2 SVGAGI. The CDR3 has 13 amino acids. Unmatched junction bases numbered 5, after V lost 6 bases and J lost 6 bases. CDR3 DNA sequence: TGTGCCAGCAGCCCCGACAGGGCTCAGCCCCAGCATTTT. Its protein is CASSPDRAQPQHF.